This T cell receptor (beta chain) derives from a study of CD8+CD57+ T cells in acquired aplastic anemia. About the study: Each DNA sample taken from sorted CD4+ and CD8+ cells came to about 3.2 ug on average. Healthy donor sequencing depth: 9.5 million to 10.8 million CD4+, some 12 million CD8+ reads. General observations from the study: CD8+ Simpson's diversity showed no significant patient-control difference. Patients had twenty-nine CD8+ CDR3 sequences in common with controls (the shared set).

Trimming cost V 1 base and J 0 bases, with 3 bases left between them. The CDR3 extends over 13 amino acids. Germline values: CDR1 WNHNN, CDR2 SYGVQD (reference sequence). For CDR3 and TCR beta VDJ profiling, genomic DNA was the template used. In TCRdb, the reads were re-called with MiXCR into one record per CDR3 protein. The data contain around 140,000 distinct CDR3 sequences, about 40% of them singletons. With respect to this clonotype: Its antigen remains unknown.

The J gene is TRBJ1-1, the V gene TRBV10-1; D unclear. The receptor's source is a human donor in good health, serving as a control. Input material: sorted CD4+, CD8+, or CD8+CD57+ T cells (not recorded which) from PBMCs. The CDR3 DNA follows: TGCGCCAGCAGTGAGTACCTGAACACTGAAGCTTTCTTT. This gives the protein CASSEYLNTEAFF.